This TCR beta chain was observed in a study of blood T cell repertoires in COVID-19. Authors' methods: Reference gene primer amplification yielded estimated nucleated cell counts. Using immunoSEQ multiplex PCR, the repertoire was profiled, and TCRdb retains in-frame clones only, with some absent. D and trimming were read from the DNA, whereas the V and J calls and clone size are those reported in that table. The profile covers some 93,000 clones, with roughly 85% appearing a single time and 3.8% taken by the ten largest. The CDR3 contains 13 residues. CDR1 and CDR2 from the germline V gene are MNHNY and SVGAGI (reference sequence). Trimming shortened V by 0 bases and J by 9 bases, and 12 bases separated the two germline ends.

J is TRBJ2-7 and V is TRBV6-6, with a tentative D call TRBD2 (6 bases). The sample was peripheral blood. This TCR was recovered from a man aged 55 to 70 with acute or convalescent COVID-19. The CDR3 spells CASSYSGTGVQYF. DNA for the CDR3: TGTGCCAGCAGTTACTCCGGAACGGGAGTGCAGTACTTC.